These 7 T cell receptor beta chains were sequenced from one sample in a study of T cell responses to AZD1222 COVID-19 vaccine. Method: immunoSEQ multiplex PCR; TCRdb's copy keeps in-frame clones and lacks some. This table holds about 130,000 clones, about 88% found once. Source: peripheral blood, taken on day 0 of AZD1222 vaccination. The receptor source for this set is an adult in good health.

V is TRBV27 and J is TRBJ2-7; 8 positions match TRBD1. CDR3 length equals 13 residues. Germline V gives CDR1 MNHEY, CDR2 SMNVEV (reference sequence). Trimming removed 6 bases from V and 1 base from J; junction bases left unmatched: 2. CDR3 loop: CASRRTGSYEQYF. The CDR3 coding sequence is TGTGCCAGCAGGAGGACAGGGTCCTACGAGCAGTACTTC.

The rearrangement joins TRBV14 to TRBJ2-7; no clear D gene. The CDR3 runs to 15 residues. The ends were cut back, 1 base at V and 3 bases at J, with 13 bases in the middle. Germline V gives CDR1 SGHDN, CDR2 FVKESK. The CDR3 sequence: CASSQGSGFRYEQYF. The CDR3 DNA reads as TGTGCCAGCAGCCAAGGGTCTGGGTTCCGCTACGAGCAGTACTTC.

The gene calls are TRBV7-8 and TRBJ2-7, with D perhaps matching TRBD1 (6 bases). V lost 1 base to trimming and J lost 0 bases, with 10 bases between them. The germline V gene has CDR1 SGHVS and CDR2 FQNEAQ. This CDR3 has 15 amino acids. CDR3 bases: TGTGCCAGCAGCTTAGTAGGGGACAACTCCTACGAGCAGTACTTC. Its translation: CASSLVGDNSYEQYF.

The chain links TRBV6-6 to TRBJ1-5, with D maybe TRBD1 (5 bases). Trimming shortened V by 2 bases and J by 7 bases, and 15 bases separated the two germline ends. The V gene's germline CDR1 is MNHNY and CDR2 SVGAGI (reference sequence). The CDR3 runs 15 residues. In DNA, the CDR3 is TGTGCCAGCAGTTACCCCACGAGGGACGGCCAGCCCCAGCATTTT. Translated, it gives CASSYPTRDGQPQHF.

J is TRBJ1-1 and V is TRBV28; D ambiguous. The germline CDR1 and CDR2 sequences are MDHEN and SYDVKM. The CDR3 loop spans 13 amino acids. Trimming cost V 6 bases and J 2 bases, with 10 bases left between them. The CDR3 bases are TGTGCCAGCAGGTTAGGGCTCAACACTGAAGCTTTCTTT. This codes for CASRLGLNTEAFF.

The gene calls are TRBV6-5 and TRBJ1-1, with D unclear. Deletions cut 1 base from V and 2 bases from J, with 14 bases between. This CDR3 comprises 16 residues. From germline, CDR1 is MNHEY and CDR2 SVGAGI. DNA for the CDR3: TGTGCCAGCAGTTACTACCTTATTGGGAAAAACACTGAAGCTTTCTTT. Its protein product is CASSYYLIGKNTEAFF.

The chain couples TRBV12-3 or TRBV12-4 to TRBJ1-2; D gene unclear. V was pared by 3 bases and J by 6 bases, with 8 bases between. There are 12 residues in the CDR3. Here the CDR3 reads CASSFASHGYTF. The CDR3 bases are TGTGCCAGCAGTTTCGCAAGTCATGGCTACACCTTC.